One T cell receptor (beta chain) is described in this entry. The CDR3 has 16 amino acids. Trimming stripped 1 base from V and 0 bases from J, with 10 bases between. Germline V CDR1 and CDR2: SGHKS, YYEKEE (reference sequence). The data derive from a study of blood T cell repertoires in COVID-19. Study context: Both acute and convalescent COVID-19 samples were obtained from the United States, Italy and Spain. Nucleic acid was either cDNA or gDNA, and it came from T cells, B-cell-depleted T cells, or PBMCs.

How the authors handled the data: Reference gene primer amplification gave nucleated cell count estimates. Repertoires were generated with immunoSEQ multiplex PCR, while TCRdb's copy carries only in-frame clones and drops some. That table furnishes V, J and clone size, whereas the DNA furnished D and trimming. Here the sample spans 260,000 or so clones, around 82% being singletons. This sequence joins TRBV5-5 and TRBJ2-2; D possibly corresponds to TRBD1 (6 bases). Sequences were obtained from peripheral blood. This receptor was taken from a woman between 65 and 79 years old with acute or convalescent COVID-19. The CDR3: CASSLTGTPNTGELFF. The CDR3 DNA reads TGTGCCAGCAGCTTGACCGGGACACCGAACACCGGGGAGCTGTTTTTT.